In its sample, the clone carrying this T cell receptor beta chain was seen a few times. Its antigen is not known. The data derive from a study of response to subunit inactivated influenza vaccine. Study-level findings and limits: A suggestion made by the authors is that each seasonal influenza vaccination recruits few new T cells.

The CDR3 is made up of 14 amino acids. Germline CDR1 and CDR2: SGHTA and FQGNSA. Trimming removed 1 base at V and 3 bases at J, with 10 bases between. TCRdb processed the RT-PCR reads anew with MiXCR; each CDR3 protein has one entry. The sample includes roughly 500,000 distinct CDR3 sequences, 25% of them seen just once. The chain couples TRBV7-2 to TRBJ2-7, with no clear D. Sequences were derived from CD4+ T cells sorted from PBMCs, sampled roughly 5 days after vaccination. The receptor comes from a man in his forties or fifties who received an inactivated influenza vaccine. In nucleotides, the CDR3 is TGTGCCAGCAGCTTAGGCTCGTTAGACTACGAGCAGTACTTC. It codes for CASSLGSLDYEQYF.